A selection of T cell receptor beta chains follows, all from one sample in a study of T cells in Graves' hyperthyroidism and ophthalmopathy. TCRdb processed the multiplex PCR reads anew with MiXCR; each CDR3 protein has one entry. The sample yields fewer than 300,000 distinct CDR3 sequences, about 15% seen once. The sequenced material came from blood. The receptors derive from a woman aged 45 to 65 with Graves' hyperthyroidism that later progressed to Graves' ophthalmopathy. Both conserved end residues are part of each CDR3. Each record gives: clone size, D gene, J gene, V gene, CDR3 length, CDR3 protein, CDR3 DNA. A D gene is named only where the DNA matches it firmly. Some rows mark clone size as missing; the rest say once, few, many or name a class of expanded clone.

>many|.|TRBJ1-2|TRBV28|10
CATGADGYTF
TGTGCCACAGGGGCGGATGGCTACACCTTC
>many|TRBD1|TRBJ1-2|TRBV28|15
CASSDPGTANYGYTF
TGTGCCAGCAGTGACCCCGGGACAGCAAACTATGGCTACACCTTC
>many|TRBD2|TRBJ2-5|TRBV20-1|17
CSARMGTSGRAGETQYF
TGCAGTGCTAGGATGGGGACTAGCGGGAGGGCCGGAGAGACCCAGTACTTC
>.|.|TRBJ2-1|TRBV4-2|16
CASSQDRVPSYNEQFF
TGTGCCAGCAGCCAAGACCGGGTCCCATCCTACAATGAGCAGTTCTTC
>few|.|TRBJ1-5|TRBV19|16
CASSMSGAGSNQPQHF
TGTGCCAGTAGTATGTCGGGAGCGGGAAGCAATCAGCCCCAGCATTTT
>few|TRBD1|TRBJ2-1|TRBV15|16
CATSPPRQGSSNEQFF
TGTGCCACCAGCCCCCCAAGACAGGGATCAAGTAATGAGCAGTTCTTC
>.|.|TRBJ1-1|TRBV19|13
CASSIEPQGEAFF
TGTGCCAGTAGTATAGAGCCTCAGGGTGAAGCTTTCTTT
>.|.|TRBJ1-2|TRBV6-5|15
CASSYPTTRNYGYTF
TGTGCCAGCAGTTACCCGACAACTCGGAACTATGGCTACACCTTC
>many|.|TRBJ1-4|TRBV25-1|15
CASSELARSNEKLFF
TGTGCCAGCAGTGAATTGGCCAGGAGTAATGAAAAACTGTTTTTT
>few|.|TRBJ2-3|TRBV20-1|13
CSAPPTPTDTQYF
TGCAGTGCTCCTCCTACCCCCACAGATACGCAGTATTTT
>.|.|TRBJ2-7|TRBV19|15
CASSIGGYGSYEQYF
TGTGCCAGTAGTATTGGGGGATACGGATCCTACGAGCAGTACTTC
>many|TRBD1|TRBJ1-2|TRBV20-1|13
CSARDLTDRDYTF
TGCAGTGCTAGAGACTTAACCGACAGGGACTACACCTTC
>.|TRBD2|TRBJ2-2|TRBV2|16
CASRAGGFSNTGELFF
TGTGCCAGCCGGGCGGGAGGTTTTTCGAACACCGGGGAGCTGTTTTTT
>many|.|TRBJ2-7|TRBV7-8|15
CASSPSGLAAYEQYF
TGTGCCAGCAGCCCAAGTGGACTGGCGGCGTACGAGCAGTACTTC
>many|TRBD1|TRBJ1-1|TRBV7-3|15
CASTSTGGAGTEAFF
TGTGCCAGCACCTCTACAGGGGGCGCGGGCACTGAAGCTTTCTTT
>many|.|TRBJ2-7|TRBV7-8|13
CASSLVTGHGQYF
TGTGCCAGCAGCTTAGTCACAGGGCACGGGCAGTACTTC
>.|.|TRBJ2-3|TRBV29-1|12
CSVGRAADTQYF
TGCAGCGTTGGGAGGGCGGCAGATACGCAGTATTTT
>few|TRBD2|TRBJ2-2|TRBV4-1|18
CASSHQGLAGQNTGELFF
TGCGCCAGCAGCCACCAGGGACTAGCGGGACAGAACACCGGGGAGCTGTTTTTT
>many|TRBD1|TRBJ1-1|TRBV28|12
CASQGGPTEAFF
TGTGCCAGCCAGGGGGGGCCCACTGAAGCTTTCTTT
>many|TRBD2|TRBJ2-3|TRBV11-2|20
CASSLSLQMLRETHTDTQYF
TGTGCCAGCAGCTTGTCCCTCCAAATGTTGCGGGAGACCCACACAGATACGCAGTATTTT
>few|.|TRBJ1-5|TRBV7-9|15
CASSRHSGGNQPQHF
TGTGCCAGCAGCCGACATAGCGGGGGCAATCAGCCCCAGCATTTT
>few|.|TRBJ2-7|TRBV7-9|15
CASSPKGHYPYEQYF
TGTGCCAGCAGCCCTAAAGGACACTACCCCTACGAGCAGTACTTC
>many|TRBD1|TRBJ1-1|TRBV6-6|12
CASSYGTGEAFF
TGTGCCAGCAGTTACGGGACAGGTGAAGCTTTCTTT
>.|.|TRBJ2-7|TRBV19|15
CASSIGVSSPTRQYF
TGTGCCAGTAGTATAGGGGTGTCATCTCCTACGAGGCAGTACTTC
>many|.|TRBJ2-5|TRBV5-6|13
CASSFGRMETQYF
TGTGCCAGCAGCTTTGGGAGGATGGAGACCCAGTACTTC
>many|.|TRBJ2-7|TRBV30|12
CAWGHGTYEQYF
TGTGCCTGGGGGCACGGAACCTACGAGCAGTACTTC
>many|TRBD1|TRBJ1-1|TRBV20-1|16
CSARVSGGTANTEAFF
TGCAGTGCTAGAGTCTCAGGGGGGACAGCGAACACTGAAGCTTTCTTT
>.|TRBD1|TRBJ2-5|TRBV7-6|15
CASSSRIGGRETQYF
TGTGCCAGCAGCTCTAGGATAGGGGGCCGAGAGACCCAGTACTTC
>.|TRBD1|TRBJ1-5|TRBV3-1|18
CASSQGGGQFDSNQPQHF
TGTGCCAGCAGCCAAGGAGGGGGACAGTTTGATAGCAATCAGCCCCAGCATTTT
>.|TRBD2|TRBJ2-5|TRBV5-1|15
CASSPTSGVQETQYF
TGCGCCAGCAGCCCTACTAGCGGGGTCCAAGAGACCCAGTACTTC
>.|TRBD1|TRBJ1-3|TRBV20-1|20
CSAVVVRDRGGRTSGNTIYF
TGCAGTGCTGTTGTAGTCAGGGACAGGGGAGGCAGGACCTCTGGAAACACCATATATTTT
>.|.|TRBJ2-7|TRBV4-1|15
CASSHPVGTGREQYF
TGCGCCAGCAGCCACCCTGTGGGAACAGGGCGGGAGCAGTACTTC
>many|.|TRBJ2-3|TRBV19|15
CASSSGALRADTQYF
TGTGCCAGTAGTTCGGGGGCTCTTCGGGCAGATACGCAGTATTTT
>many|.|TRBJ2-5|TRBV7-6|15
CASSLSYASQETQYF
TGTGCCAGCAGCTTAAGCTACGCGAGCCAAGAGACCCAGTACTTC
>many|.|TRBJ2-3|TRBV29-1|14
CSVEGDRYTDTQYF
TGCAGCGTTGAAGGAGACAGATACACAGATACGCAGTATTTT
>.|.|TRBJ2-7|TRBV24-1|16
CATSVTPGPLSYEQYF
TGTGCCACCAGTGTCACCCCGGGACCTTTGTCCTACGAGCAGTACTTC
>many|.|TRBJ1-1|TRBV28|11
CASSLKNGAFF
TGTGCCAGCAGTTTAAAAAACGGAGCTTTCTTT
>.|.|TRBJ2-1|TRBV19|14
CASSMSGLSNEQFF
TGTGCCAGTAGTATGTCAGGGTTAAGCAATGAGCAGTTCTTC
>.|TRBD1|TRBJ2-2|TRBV20-1|16
CSARDSGTGGAGELFF
TGCAGTGCTAGAGACTCAGGGACAGGGGGGGCCGGGGAGCTGTTTTTT
>many|.|TRBJ2-7|TRBV7-9|13
CASSFTGSLEQYF
TGTGCCAGCAGCTTCACAGGGTCTTTAGAGCAGTACTTC
>.|.|TRBJ1-5|TRBV7-8|16
CASSFSRFISNQPQHF
TGTGCCAGCAGCTTTAGTAGGTTCATTAGCAATCAGCCCCAGCATTTT
>many|.|TRBJ1-1|TRBV12-3/TRBV12-4|13
CASSFDMNTEAFF
TGTGCCAGCAGTTTCGATATGAACACTGAAGCTTTCTTT
>.|TRBD1|TRBJ1-6|TRBV19|15
CASTWTGGYNSPLHF
TGTGCCAGTACCTGGACAGGGGGCTATAATTCACCCCTCCACTTT
>many|TRBD1|TRBJ1-4|TRBV29-1|13
CSGRTGATEKLFF
TGCAGCGGGAGGACAGGGGCTACGGAAAAACTGTTTTTT
>many|TRBD1|TRBJ2-7|TRBV20-1|14
CSASGTGGGYEQYF
TGCAGTGCTTCAGGGACAGGGGGCGGCTACGAGCAGTACTTC
>many|TRBD1|TRBJ2-2|TRBV28|12
CASSYSGTVLFF
TGTGCCAGCAGTTACTCAGGGACAGTGCTGTTTTTT
>many|.|TRBJ2-7|TRBV28|13
CASTRPRASEQYF
TGTGCCAGCACCCGACCGAGGGCTTCCGAGCAGTACTTC
>many|.|TRBJ1-1|TRBV28|14
CASSWGNVGTEAFF
TGTGCCAGCAGTTGGGGAAACGTAGGCACTGAAGCTTTCTTT
>many|.|TRBJ1-2|TRBV2|13
CASTPQYNYGYTF
TGTGCCAGCACCCCCCAGTACAACTATGGCTACACCTTC
>.|.|TRBJ2-2|TRBV11-3|14
CASSLVGNAGELFF
TGTGCCAGCAGCTTAGTAGGGAACGCCGGGGAGCTGTTTTTT
>few|.|TRBJ1-2|TRBV19|13
CASRSGSSYGYTF
TGTGCCAGTAGGAGCGGAAGCTCCTATGGCTACACCTTC
>many|.|TRBJ1-1|TRBV6-1|16
CASSHSGGALGTEAFF
TGTGCCAGCAGTCACTCGGGGGGGGCCCTGGGGACTGAAGCTTTCTTT
>.|TRBD2|TRBJ2-7|TRBV20-1|15
CSARDGGVGAYEQYF
TGCAGTGCTAGAGATGGGGGGGTTGGGGCCTACGAGCAGTACTTC